A single sample is the source of the 8 T cell receptor beta chains below, sequenced in a study of blood T cell repertoires in COVID-19 (TCRdb year 2020). The receptor library was made with the immunoSEQ multiplex PCR assay. This is the immuneACCESS table as TCRdb keeps it, with only in-frame sequences that have V and J called. A part of the clones is gone; compared with another copy, unresolved V genes explain less than half, and the rest is unexplained. The sample table contains 65,000 to 90,000 clones; only one count was recorded for 88% of them. Approximately 6.7% of the sample comes from the top ten. Sequenced: peripheral blood. Receptor source: an elderly woman with acute or convalescent COVID-19.

This chain joins TRBV5-1 and TRBJ1-2, with D possibly matching TRBD1 (6 bases). CDR1 SGHRS and CDR2 YFSETQ come from the germline V gene. V dropped 1 base and J dropped 2 bases, with 9 bases sitting between them. This CDR3 comprises 14 residues. The chain's CDR3 is CASSLSGVNYGYTF. The CDR3 nucleotides are TGCGCCAGCAGCTTGTCAGGGGTGAACTATGGCTACACCTTC.

V gene TRBV19 combines with J gene TRBJ2-2; TRBD2 agrees at 10 bases. Per the germline V gene, CDR1 is LNHDA and CDR2 is SQIVND (reference sequence). This CDR3 is 17 amino acids long. With 7 bases clipped from V and 1 base from J, the junction kept 9 bases outside the gene matches. CDR3 nucleotides: TGTGCCAGTACCGGACTAGCGGTAGTTAAGAACACCGGGGAGCTGTTTTTT. Encoded protein: CASTGLAVVKNTGELFF.

The V and J genes are TRBV30 and TRBJ1-2, with 8 bases aligning to TRBD1. This CDR3 is 16 amino acids long. Trimming cost V 0 bases and J 5 bases; bases outside gene matches: 11. The V gene's germline CDR1 is GTSNPN and CDR2 SVGIG (reference sequence). The CDR3 bases are TGTGCCTGGAGTGTACGTCAACCGGGACAGGCTTATGGCTACACCTTC. This encodes CAWSVRQPGQAYGYTF.

The chain links TRBV11-2 to TRBJ2-7; 8 nucleotides align to TRBD1. Looked up from germline, CDR1 is SGHAT and CDR2 is FQNNGV. This CDR3 region has 14 residues. Unmatched junction bases numbered 7, after V lost 5 bases and J lost 4 bases. Here the CDR3 reads CASSPTGGSYEQYF. The CDR3 region has the DNA TGTGCCAGCAGCCCTACAGGGGGATCTTACGAGCAGTACTTC.

The rearrangement joins TRBV7-6 to TRBJ2-7; TRBD1 is a possible D gene (5 bases). V shed 2 bases and J shed 0 bases, with 8 bases lying between them. This CDR3 is built from 14 residues. Germline V CDR1 and CDR2: SGHVS, FNYEAQ. The CDR3 protein is CASSLSRVSYEQYF. CDR3 bases: TGTGCCAGCAGCTTAAGCAGGGTCTCCTACGAGCAGTACTTC.

V usage is TRBV28 and J usage is TRBJ1-2; 7 nucleotides match TRBD1. Germline V CDR1 and CDR2: MDHEN, SYDVKM. The CDR3 contains 16 residues. The ends lost 6 bases at V and 3 bases at J; junction bases unmatched: 13. CDR3 protein: CASSAPRTGTDYGYTF. The CDR3 nucleotides are TGTGCCAGCAGCGCTCCACGGACAGGAACTGACTATGGCTACACCTTC.

There are a few counts of this clone. The V and J genes are TRBV25-1 and TRBJ1-4, with 7 positions matching TRBD1. This CDR3 is 15 amino acids long. Looked up from germline, CDR1 is MGHDK and CDR2 is SYGVNS. Trimming took 7 bases from V and 7 from J; bases not matched to a gene: 12. The CDR3 here is CASIEGFPGGEKLFF. CDR3 coding DNA: TGTGCCAGCATCGAGGGTTTCCCAGGGGGTGAAAAACTGTTTTTT.

Details on this clone: Germline is not matched at one junction end, which may reflect a read error. The rearrangement joins TRBV19 to TRBJ1-1, with 7 positions matching TRBD1. The V gene's germline CDR1 is LNHDA and CDR2 SQIVND (reference sequence). This CDR3 has 12 residues. As DNA, the CDR3 is TGTGCCAGTAGTGTAGACAGGGAGGTAGCTTTCTTT. Protein product: CASSVDREVAFF.